What follows describes a single TCR beta chain. Germline V gene lookup returns CDR1 LNHDA and CDR2 SQIVND (reference sequence). This CDR3 spans 15 amino acids. Trimming removed 10 bases from V and 0 bases from J, with 18 bases in between. The study assigned cohorts using participant-reported clinical history. The record originates from a study of blood T cell repertoires in COVID-19. Overall study context: PBMCs, B-cell-depleted T cells, or T cells were the source of the cDNA or gDNA that made up the material.

In the study's own analysis: Reference gene primer amplification yielded estimated nucleated cell counts. Profiling relied on immunoSEQ multiplex PCR, and the TCRdb table lists in-frame clones only, not all of them. The V and J calls and clone size were taken over from that table, and D and trimming were inferred from the DNA. The sample comprises some 170,000 clones, roughly 88% of which are singletons, and 13% to 15% rests with the top ten. The chain carries TRBV19 and TRBJ1-1; tentative D call: TRBD1 (6 bases). The source material was PBMCs or T cells enriched from blood (not recorded which). The sequence derives from a man in his fifties or sixties who had recovered from COVID-19. DNA of the CDR3: TGTGCCACCAGGGGTTTCGACAACATGAACACTGAAGCTTTCTTT. It is translated as CATRGFDNMNTEAFF.